The following is a T cell receptor beta chain sequence with its context. This sample is drawn from a study of technical replicates of blood from a handful of donors. The data were produced by immunoSEQ multiplex PCR, yet TCRdb's version contains in-frame clones alone and is incomplete. Of about 89,000 clones in the sample, just under 95% were seen once. The source is a human donor in good health. Material: T cells isolated from PBMCs.

This chain's CDR3 is CAWSQGIQDQETQYF. The CDR3 DNA sequence: TGTGCCTGGAGTCAGGGGATCCAAGACCAAGAGACCCAGTACTTC. The chain links TRBV30 to TRBJ2-5; D is possibly TRBD1 (6 bases). V was cut by 2 bases and J by 0 bases, with 13 bases left in between. The CDR3 runs to 15 residues. In germline, CDR1 is GTSNPN, CDR2 SVGIG (reference sequence). Complete variable domain (other parts from reference TRBV30 and TRBJ2-5): SQTIHQWPATLVQPVGSPLSLECTVEGTSNPNLYWYRQAAGRGLQLLFYSVGIGQISSEVPQNLSASRPQDRQFILSSKKLLLSDSGFYLCAWSQGIQDQETQYFGPGTRLLVL.